This T cell receptor beta chain was obtained from a study of cytomegalovirus exposure and HLA in healthy donors. 13 Jbeta primers and 60 Vbeta primers were used for the PCR. The repertoire was sequenced with immunoSEQ multiplex PCR; TCRdb's copy has only in-frame clones and lacks some. The data show fewer than 200,000 clones, roughly 74% seen once. On this clone itself: Its antigen is as yet unknown.

Study-wide findings and caveats: As a later analysis revealed, most CMV-associated TCR beta chains appeared HLA-restricted. In an earlier analysis, most TCR beta V segments were productive about 87% or about 30% of the time. Usually a TCR sequence was rare, but some public TCRs were found in many donors.

The V end lost 2 bases, the J end lost 2 bases, and 9 bases lay between the germline ends. This CDR3 contains 14 residues. Per the germline V gene, CDR1 is MNHEY and CDR2 is SMNVEV (reference sequence). The chain employs TRBV27 and TRBJ1-2; D is ambiguous. This TCR was sampled from a woman in her thirties in good health and CMV-seronegative. Sequencing was done on a sample of PBMCs. The CDR3 nucleotides are TGTGCCAGCAGTTTAGCGGCTACAAACTATGGCTACACCTTC. Protein: CASSLAATNYGYTF.